The rows below give T cell receptor beta chains drawn from one sample of a study of blood T cell repertoires in COVID-19. Only in-frame clones appear in the TCRdb table, and some are missing; sequencing was by immunoSEQ multiplex PCR. The sample holds 65,000 to 85,000 clones, approximately 90% seen once. The specimen was peripheral blood. The receptor source for this set is a human donor in a cohort sampled during active COVID-19. The CDR3 runs from the conserved cysteine through the conserved F or W.

TRBV2	TRBJ2-5	CASSGDGAAAQYF
TRBV3-1/TRBV3-2	TRBJ2-2	CASSFRTSGRGTGELFF
TRBV5-4	TRBJ1-4	CASSLATGHEKLFF
TRBV11-3	TRBJ2-3	CASSRSGGVQNTQYF
TRBV3-1/TRBV3-2	TRBJ1-6	CASTPGQGRSPLHF
TRBV5-1	TRBJ2-7	CASSWGQGVYEQYF
TRBV6-4	TRBJ1-2	CASSDGDRTLSGYTF
TRBV19	TRBJ2-4	CASRERGGLAKNIQYF
TRBV7-2	TRBJ2-1	CASSSHGPQGLAAYNEQFF
TRBV21-1	TRBJ2-5	CASSINPGSQETQYF
TRBV15	TRBJ2-2	CATSRGTETGELFF
TRBV11-2	TRBJ2-2	CASSSRQGNTGELFF
TRBV7-2	TRBJ1-1	CASSPQGGYGTEAFF
TRBV2	TRBJ2-7	CASSVGLASSYEQYF
TRBV6-5	TRBJ1-1	CASSYRRLRSTEAFF
TRBV2	TRBJ1-2	CASSEGAGSLNYGYTF
TRBV7-8	TRBJ1-1	CASSSPREGTGRTEAFF
TRBV7-9	TRBJ2-1	CASSPGLGNNEQFF
TRBV9	TRBJ2-5	CASSVAPGGGSQETQYF
TRBV10-3	TRBJ2-3	CAISSGTSTDTQYF
TRBV6-4	TRBJ2-3	CASSEGGEPDTQYF
TRBV6-2/TRBV6-3	TRBJ2-2	CASSLASGADGELFF
TRBV3-1/TRBV3-2	TRBJ1-2	CASSQAGKGHHYGYTF
TRBV24-1	TRBJ1-6	CATSEAHNSPLHF
TRBV12-3/TRBV12-4	TRBJ2-7	CASSLVDEQYF
TRBV5-1	TRBJ2-5	CASSLAAGGLQETQYF
TRBV19	TRBJ1-1	CASNGPGHWNTEAFF
TRBV27	TRBJ1-5	CASSYSGPRSNQPQHF
TRBV2	TRBJ1-3	CASSTDLAGNTIYF
TRBV29-1	TRBJ2-7	CSVRQNSYEQYF
TRBV5-6	TRBJ1-5	CASSLGGFGNQPQHF
TRBV7-2	TRBJ2-1	CASSFGLANEQFF
TRBV10-2	TRBJ2-1	CASNPSGGTYNEQFF
TRBV29-1	TRBJ2-7	CSVEGFGTYEQYF
TRBV5-1	TRBJ2-2	CASSLLQGANTGELFF
TRBV28	TRBJ2-7	CASTSGVASEQYF
TRBV15	TRBJ2-5	CATSSGGGAQETQYF
TRBV7-2	TRBJ2-5	CASSFGGSGDQETQYF
TRBV4-2	TRBJ1-1	CASSQDGIGGTEAFF
TRBV27	TRBJ2-7	CASSLSGTGGYEQYF
TRBV5-1	TRBJ2-5	CASSLAGDRGGETQYF
TRBV28	TRBJ2-7	CASGLAGGLSSYEQYF
TRBV29-1	TRBJ1-2	CSVVGTGGGGYTF
TRBV3-1/TRBV3-2	TRBJ1-2	CASSGQGYGYTF
TRBV9	TRBJ2-1	CASSVASGARYNEQFF
TRBV25-1	TRBJ1-1	CASRGGVVSYNSTEAFF
TRBV7-6	TRBJ2-7	CASSFLRTGGVYEQYF
TRBV19	TRBJ1-5	CASSPDRPLGGGNQPQHF
TRBV29-1	TRBJ1-2	CSVPDVRGGYTF
TRBV7-9	TRBJ2-7	CASSVNRGRHYEQYF
TRBV6-2/TRBV6-3	TRBJ2-7	CASSHPGTPPSEQYF
TRBV5-1	TRBJ2-4	CASSLPGQDIQYF